The 26 T cell receptor beta chains given below trace back to one sample, sequenced in a study of CD8 T cells in ankylosing spondylitis. TCRdb ran MiXCR on the 5' RACE reads and lists one entry per CDR3 protein. Here the sample spans approximately 210,000 distinct CDR3 sequences, roughly 13% being singletons. Sequenced sample: blood, either unsorted or a sorted T cell fraction (not recorded which). These receptors all stem from a male donor with ankylosing spondylitis or in good health (not recorded which).

This clonotype was seen ten or more times. The V and J genes are TRBV12-3 or TRBV12-4 and TRBJ2-7; TRBD2 matches 11 bases. This CDR3 has 13 amino acids. The V segment lost 7 bases and the J segment 7 bases; nucleotides outside the gene matches: 6. CDR3 sequence reads: CASKGLAALEQYF. CDR3 nucleotide sequence: TGTGCCAGCAAGGGACTAGCGGCATTAGAGCAGTACTTC.

This clonotype has only a few counts. This chain links TRBV11-2 with TRBJ2-2, with 11 bases fitting TRBD2. The J segment lost 0 bases and the V segment lost 5 bases, leaving 8 bases of the junction unmatched. The CDR3 covers 18 residues. Germline CDR1 is SGHAT and CDR2 is FQNNGV. CDR3 sequence: CASSRRSSGRANTGELFF. The CDR3 nucleotides read TGTGCCAGCAGCCGTCGGAGTAGCGGGAGGGCGAACACCGGGGAGCTGTTTTTT.

This clonotype was picked up many times. The V and J genes are TRBV12-3 or TRBV12-4 and TRBJ1-1; 7 nucleotides match TRBD1. The CDR3 extends over 15 amino acids. J was trimmed by 1 base and V by 5 bases; bases with no gene match: 7. The CDR3 is CASSPLTGSNTEAFF. The DNA for the CDR3 is TGTGCCAGCAGTCCATTGACAGGGTCGAACACTGAAGCTTTCTTT.

The V gene is TRBV12-3 or TRBV12-4, the J gene TRBJ1-1, with 7 bases matching TRBD1. The junction had 7 bases not matched to a gene; V was cut back by 5 bases and J by 7 bases. This CDR3 has 13 amino acids. The CDR3 region has the DNA TGTGCCAGCAGTCCCGGGACAGCCGTTGAAGCTTTCTTT. Amino acids: CASSPGTAVEAFF.

This clonotype was counted only a few times. V gene TRBV3-1 combines with J gene TRBJ2-7, with D perhaps matching TRBD1 (6 bases). Germline V lookup: CDR1 LGHDT, CDR2 YNNKEL (reference sequence). CDR3 length: 15 amino acids. Between the trimmed V and J ends, which lost 6 bases and 0 bases, there was a span of 15 bases. The CDR3 here is CASSPKPGASYEQYF. The CDR3, as DNA: TGTGCCAGCAGTCCCAAGCCAGGGGCCTCCTACGAGCAGTACTTC.

The gene calls are TRBV4-2 and TRBJ2-7; D is possibly TRBD2 (6 bases). V was cut by 5 bases and J by 2 bases, with 22 bases left in between. Looked up from germline, CDR1 is LGHNA and CDR2 is YNFKEQ. There are 17 residues in the CDR3. CDR3 nucleotide sequence: TGTGCCAGCAGCTTGAAGGGACGGGAGAATTTTGCCTACGAGCAGTACTTC. Translation gives CASSLKGRENFAYEQYF.

The gene calls are TRBV4-2 and TRBJ2-3; 9 nucleotides agree with TRBD1. The CDR3 covers 17 residues. With V trimmed by 4 bases and J by 2 bases, 10 bases remained unmatched. CDR1 is LGHNA, CDR2 YNFKEQ, per germline. This CDR3 reads CASSPLRQGDFTDTQYF. CDR3 DNA sequence: TGTGCCAGCAGCCCTCTTCGACAGGGGGATTTCACAGATACGCAGTATTTT.

This clonotype came up a few times. In nucleotides, the CDR3 is TGTGCCTGGAGGAGAATTAACAATGAGCAGTTCTTC. It yields the protein CAWRRINNEQFF. The chain uses TRBV30 and TRBJ2-1; D is undetermined. Trimming removed 3 bases at V and 5 bases at J, with 8 bases between. The CDR3 covers 12 residues. Germline V lookup: CDR1 GTSNPN, CDR2 SVGIG (reference sequence).

This clonotype was found a few times. J is TRBJ2-1 and V is TRBV7-9; 7 nucleotides match TRBD2. Losses at the gene ends were 8 bases for V and 6 bases for J; bases not matched to a gene: 7. This CDR3 has 13 residues. Germline loops: CDR1 SEHNR, CDR2 FQNEAQ (reference sequence). The CDR3 bases are TGTGCCAGCGTCGGGGAGGGTAGCAATGAGCAGTTCTTC. As protein: CASVGEGSNEQFF.

This clonotype was counted many times. V and J are TRBV5-1 and TRBJ2-7; 7 positions match TRBD1. From germline, CDR1 is SGHRS and CDR2 YFSETQ. This CDR3 has 14 amino acids. Losses at the gene ends were 0 bases for V and 0 bases for J; bases not matched to a gene: 0. For the CDR3, the DNA is TGCGCCAGCAGCTTGGGGGACAGCTCCTACGAGCAGTACTTC. It codes for CASSLGDSSYEQYF.

This clonotype turned up a few times. This chain uses TRBV5-1 with TRBJ2-2; 11 nucleotides align to TRBD2. Trimming cost V 2 bases and J 1 base; bases outside gene matches: 4. The CDR3 contains 17 residues. The V gene's germline CDR1 is SGHRS and CDR2 YFSETQ. In DNA, the CDR3 is TGCGCCAGCAGCTTCTCTAGCGGGAGGCTGAACACCGGGGAGCTGTTTTTT. Its translation: CASSFSSGRLNTGELFF.

The CDR3 sequence is CASSEKRRSTPHGDTQYF. The CDR3 nucleotides read TGTGCCAGCAGTGAAAAACGCAGGTCGACCCCTCATGGGGATACGCAGTATTTT. The chain has TRBV25-1 and TRBJ2-3; unclear D gene. Trimming cost V 2 bases and J 6 bases, with 24 bases left between them. This CDR3 is built from 18 residues. CDR1 and CDR2 (germline): MGHDK, SYGVNS.

In this sample, this clonotype turned up a few times. The rearrangement links TRBV2 to TRBJ2-1; 14 nucleotides align to TRBD2. The V and J ends lost 5 bases and 10 bases, in that order; junction bases with no gene match: 7. The CDR3 is 15 amino acids. The germline V gene encodes CDR1 SNHLY and CDR2 FYNNEI. Here the CDR3 reads CASSPGTSGGGEQFF. CDR3 nucleotide sequence: TGTGCCAGCAGTCCTGGGACTAGCGGGGGAGGGGAGCAGTTCTTC. Using reference TRBV2 and TRBJ2-1 for the parts outside the CDR3, the full variable domain is EPEVTQTPSHQVTQMGQEVILRCVPISNHLYFYWYRQILGQKVEFLVSFYNNEISEKSEIFDDQFSVERPDGSNFTLKIRSTKLEDSAMYFCASSPGTSGGGEQFFGPGTRLTVL.

In its sample, this clonotype was seen many times. This sequence joins TRBV29-1 and TRBJ2-1; D remains ambiguous. Trimming cost V 4 bases and J 10 bases, with 14 bases left between them. Germline lookup yields CDR1 SQVTM and CDR2 ANQGSEA. The CDR3 consists of 12 residues. The CDR3 coding sequence is TGCAGCGTTGTCCCGGGTCCCCTGGAGCAGTTCTTC. Translation gives CSVVPGPLEQFF.

This clonotype was seen a handful of times. The chain joins TRBV2 to TRBJ2-1; D call uncertain. Trimming took off 5 bases at V and 0 bases at J, with 5 bases between the two ends. This CDR3 has 13 residues. Germline loops: CDR1 SNHLY, CDR2 FYNNEI. This CDR3 reads CASSSVSYNEQFF. Here the CDR3 DNA reads TGTGCCAGCAGTAGCGTCTCCTACAATGAGCAGTTCTTC.

This clonotype was counted many times. For the CDR3, the DNA is TGCGCCAGCAGCTTGGCCCCGACAGGATACTCGAACACTGAAGCTTTCTTT. Translated: CASSLAPTGYSNTEAFF. V is TRBV5-1 and J is TRBJ1-1; possible D gene TRBD1, 6 bases. Germline loops: CDR1 SGHRS, CDR2 YFSETQ. V lost 0 bases, J lost 1 base, and 16 bases lay in between. This CDR3 has 17 residues.

As DNA, the CDR3 is TGTGCCACCAGTCGTAGAAACACCGGGGAGCTGTTTTTT. It encodes CATSRRNTGELFF. The chain has TRBV15 and TRBJ2-2; D is unresolved. Germline V gene sequence: CDR1 LNHNV, CDR2 YYDKDF (reference sequence). The CDR3 spans 13 residues. Deletions cut 6 bases from V and 2 bases from J, with 7 bases between.

The rearrangement links TRBV12-3 or TRBV12-4 to TRBJ2-1, with D possibly matching TRBD2 (7 bases). The CDR3 is 12 residues long. V lost 3 bases and J 10 bases, leaving 10 bases between the germline ends. The CDR3 here is CASSFWGGEQFF. CDR3 sequence (DNA): TGTGCCAGCAGTTTTTGGGGGGGCGAGCAGTTCTTC.

This clonotype was detected only a few times. The chain carries TRBV9 and TRBJ2-7, with D possibly TRBD2 on 5 matching bases. There are 15 residues in the CDR3. V lost 0 bases, J lost 3 bases, and 13 bases lay in between. CDR1 is SGDLS, CDR2 YYNGEE, per germline. CDR3 sequence reads: CASSVEPAEDYEQYF. The CDR3 nucleotides read TGTGCCAGCAGCGTAGAGCCAGCGGAAGACTACGAGCAGTACTTC.

The table lists this clonotype with a few counts. V and J are TRBV19 and TRBJ2-3; unclear D gene. CDR1 and CDR2 (germline): LNHDA, SQIVND (reference sequence). Between the trimmed V and J ends, which lost 3 bases and 0 bases, there was a span of 4 bases. The CDR3 spans 13 residues. DNA of the CDR3: TGTGCCAGTAGTATTGACAGCACAGATACGCAGTATTTT. Amino acids: CASSIDSTDTQYF.

The chain has TRBV11-2 and TRBJ2-7; 7 nucleotides match TRBD1. From germline, CDR1 is SGHAT and CDR2 FQNNGV. The CDR3 loop spans 15 amino acids. V lost 2 bases and J lost 3; bases outside the gene matches: 7. This chain's CDR3 is CASSLIPDRYYEQYF. Here the CDR3 DNA reads TGTGCCAGCAGCTTAATCCCGGACAGGTACTACGAGCAGTACTTC.

This clonotype was observed a handful of times. This chain joins TRBV5-6 and TRBJ2-1; 10 bases align to TRBD2. The V and J ends lost 4 bases and 4 bases, in that order; junction bases with no gene match: 8. Germline CDR1 reads SGHDT; CDR2 reads YYEEEE. The CDR3 loop spans 16 amino acids. The CDR3 DNA reads as TGTGCCAGCAGCCTTGTGGCGACTAGCGGGTACAATGAGCAGTTCTTC. Protein sequence: CASSLVATSGYNEQFF.

V usage is TRBV7-9 and J usage is TRBJ2-2; D might be TRBD1 (8 bases). V was pared by 2 bases and J by 5 bases, with 18 bases between. The CDR3 sequence is 17 residues long. The germline V gene encodes CDR1 SEHNR and CDR2 FQNEAQ (reference sequence). CDR3 loop: CASSLPFDRGGTGELFF. DNA for the CDR3: TGTGCCAGCAGCTTACCCTTCGACAGGGGAGGGACCGGGGAGCTGTTTTTT.

The V call is TRBV27, the J call TRBJ1-5, with a weak D call TRBD1 (6 bases). Germline CDR1 is MNHEY and CDR2 is SMNVEV (reference sequence). The CDR3 sequence is 14 residues long. The V end was cut by 2 bases, the J end by 5 bases, with 10 bases between. CDR3 nucleotide sequence: TGTGCCAGCAGTTTAAACGGACAGTATCAGCCCCAGCATTTT. Translating gives CASSLNGQYQPQHF.

In this sample, this clonotype turned up a few times. The chain recombines TRBV20-1 with TRBJ2-2; D gene ambiguous. The CDR3 consists of 13 residues. Trimming shortened V by 3 bases and J by 1 base, and 6 bases separated the two germline ends. Looked up from germline, CDR1 is DFQATT and CDR2 is SNEGSKA (reference sequence). CDR3: CSARALNTGELFF. DNA for the CDR3: TGCAGTGCTAGGGCCTTGAACACCGGGGAGCTGTTTTTT.

V is TRBV25-1 and J is TRBJ2-5; a weak D match, TRBD1 (5 bases). The V gene's germline CDR1 is MGHDK and CDR2 SYGVNS. The CDR3 consists of 15 residues. Between the trimmed V and J ends, which lost 6 bases and 5 bases, there was a span of 19 bases. CDR3 protein: CASSLPGPFGETQYF. In DNA, the CDR3 is TGTGCCAGCAGCCTCCCAGGGCCCTTTGGCGAGACCCAGTACTTC.